This TCR beta chain was sequenced during a study of PD-L1 blockade in urothelial cancer. Overall study: Twenty-five of 29 patients were men who had bladder-origin urothelial cancer. Between 0 and 3 chemotherapy regimens preceded treatment for each patient. Blood was subjected to analysis at 3 weeks (second dose) and 6 weeks following treatment start.

PCRs were each spiked with synthetic TCR analog templates. Assay: immunoSEQ multiplex PCR; the TCRdb copy retains only in-frame clones and omits some. The repertoire consists of approximately 34,000 clones, with approximately 82% occurring once and the leading ten covering about 30%. This CDR3 is 15 amino acids long. From germline, CDR1 is MNHEY and CDR2 SVGAGI. V lost 6 bases and J lost 3, with 18 bases in between. The sequences come from PBMCs, collected around atezolizumab (anti-PD-L1) treatment. This chain connects TRBV6-5 to TRBJ2-7; the D gene is possibly TRBD2 (6 bases). The sequence was obtained from a man between 60 and 75 years old with urothelial cancer. CDR3 in amino acids: CASRSSLGGVYEQYF. The CDR3 bases are TGTGCCAGCAGATCCTCGCTAGGAGGGGTCTACGAGCAGTACTTC.